Listed below are T cell receptor beta chains from one sample, sequenced in a study of cytomegalovirus exposure and HLA in healthy donors. Using immunoSEQ multiplex PCR, the repertoire was profiled, and TCRdb retains in-frame clones only, with some absent. The data contain more than 90,000 clones, about 70% of them singletons. Sequencing used PBMCs. These receptors were taken from a human donor in good health. Each CDR3 is given without its conserved first and last residue.

>TRBJ2-7|TRBV2
ANRGGSYEQY
>TRBJ2-7|TRBV30
AWSRWGTGSDEQY
>TRBJ2-5|TRBV4-1
ASSQDPGGSGETQY
>TRBJ1-1|TRBV7-2
ASSTRQGTNEAF
>TRBJ2-1|TRBV6-5
ASSRGQGKHEQF
>TRBJ2-3|TRBV9
ASSVRGGGAPDTQY
>TRBJ2-7|TRBV7-6
ASSRGEYYEQY
>TRBJ2-2|TRBV2
ASNVRLNTGELF
>TRBJ1-2|TRBV25-1
ASSDNTGYGYT
>-|TRBV7-9
ASIKAASGGEQY
>TRBJ2-3|TRBV2
ASRGQGTDTQY
>TRBJ2-1|TRBV10-1
ARVAETAYNEQF
>TRBJ2-1|TRBV7-2
ASSLVWTGGLNEQF
>TRBJ2-7|TRBV2
ASLGTTDFIYEQY
>TRBJ1-5|TRBV18
ASSPIGDQPQH
>TRBJ2-2|TRBV4-1
ASSRTPGLAVNTGELF
>TRBJ2-1|TRBV5-1
ASSLGAGTYNEQF
>TRBJ2-3|TRBV7-9
ASTRADTQY
>TRBJ2-7|TRBV6-6
ASTWDRGYEQY
>TRBJ1-1|TRBV7-2
ASSLISGVNTEAF
>TRBJ2-5|TRBV5-4
ASREIRQETQY
>TRBJ2-7|TRBV19
ASSAGYEQY
>TRBJ1-1|TRBV5-1
ASSLVESEAF
>TRBJ2-5|TRBV14
ASSQDLGSRETQY
>TRBJ1-6|TRBV6-1
ASSERDSPLH
>TRBJ2-5|TRBV12-5
ASGLVISTGAQETQY
>TRBJ2-1|TRBV5-1
ASSGGLSGVYNEQF
>TRBJ2-1|TRBV6-4
ASSKLGQGFEQF
>TRBJ1-3|TRBV30
AWIPSSGNTIY
>TRBJ2-7|TRBV7-2
ASSPSSGSYEQY
>TRBJ2-5|TRBV7-9
ASSLAGGRETQY
>TRBJ2-1|TRBV19
ASTTPGLAGNEQF
>TRBJ2-3|TRBV6-6
AGHRGGTDTQY
>TRBJ1-2|TRBV18
ASSPRAENYGYT
>TRBJ2-5|TRBV11-2
ASSLGGDPRTPGD
>TRBJ1-1|TRBV30
AWSVLRLTEAF
>TRBJ2-5|TRBV9
ASSVGTRDQETQY
>TRBJ1-1|TRBV4-2
ASSQEASGQQGEAF